This T cell receptor beta chain was profiled in a study of metastatic and nonmetastatic thyroid tumors. TCRdb reanalyzed the PCR reads with MiXCR. This sample carries almost 5,500 clones, around 35% of them seen once, and the ten largest clones take 20% to 30%. Before thyroid surgery, none of the patients had received any treatment. This clone was counted a few times. The V gene lost 5 bases and the J gene lost 3 bases, with 14 bases spanning the gap. The germline V gene has CDR1 MNHEY and CDR2 SMNVEV (reference sequence). This CDR3 spans 15 amino acids. The J gene is TRBJ2-1, the V gene TRBV27, with D perhaps TRBD1 (7 bases). Sequencing was carried out using adjacent normal tissue. The sequence was collected from a female donor with papillary thyroid cancer or a benign thyroid nodule (not recorded which). Some clones in this sample may be carry-over from other donors' samples. CDR3 protein: CASSAGQLGYNEQFF. The CDR3 nucleotides are TGTGCCAGCAGTGCGGGACAGTTGGGCTACAATGAGCAGTTCTTC.